This T cell receptor (beta chain) was identified in a study of T-cell memory formation after mild COVID-19. Findings and limits, study-wide: There were some responding clones in pre-infection memory, which suggested that cross-reactive memory had joined.

This CDR3 has 13 residues. The germline CDR1 and CDR2 sequences are KGHSH and LQKENI. The trim removed 8 bases at V and 3 bases at J, leaving 2 bases unmatched. This clonotype was counted between two and nine times. Its antigen remains unknown. TCRdb re-derived calls from the 5' RACE reads in MiXCR, one entry per CDR3 protein. The data contain about 430,000 distinct CDR3 sequences, approximately 24% of them seen just once; the ten biggest clones take up around 8.7%. Sequencing was done on a sample of PBMCs or a T cell subset sorted from them (not recorded which). The source is an adult woman who had mild COVID-19 (a few samples of this study predate the infection). Cell type and time point are not known. The genes are TRBV18 and TRBJ2-7, with TRBD2 matching over 12 bases. In nucleotides, the CDR3 is TGTGCCAGCAGGACTAGCGGGGTCTACGAGCAGTACTTC. Its translation is CASRTSGVYEQYF.